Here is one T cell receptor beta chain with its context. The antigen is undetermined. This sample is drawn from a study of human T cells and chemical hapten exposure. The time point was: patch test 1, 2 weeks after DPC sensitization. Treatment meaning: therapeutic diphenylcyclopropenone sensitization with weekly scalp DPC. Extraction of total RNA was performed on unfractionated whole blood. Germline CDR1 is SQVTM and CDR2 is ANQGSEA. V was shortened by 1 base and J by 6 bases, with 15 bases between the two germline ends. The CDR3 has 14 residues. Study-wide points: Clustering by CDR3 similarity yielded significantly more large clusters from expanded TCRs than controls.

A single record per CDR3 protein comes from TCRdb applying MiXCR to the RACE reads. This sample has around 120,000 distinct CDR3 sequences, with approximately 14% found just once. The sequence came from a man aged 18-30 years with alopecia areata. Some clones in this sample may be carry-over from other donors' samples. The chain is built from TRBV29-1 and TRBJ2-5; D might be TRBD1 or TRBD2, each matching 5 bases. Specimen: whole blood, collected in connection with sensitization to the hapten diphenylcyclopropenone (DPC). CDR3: CSVEVLGPLKTQYF. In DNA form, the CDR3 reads TGCAGCGTTGAAGTTTTGGGACCCCTTAAGACCCAGTACTTC.